These 23 T cell receptor beta chains were sequenced from one sample in a study of molecular identifiers for immune sequencing clone quantification. TCRdb re-derived calls from the PCR reads in MiXCR, one entry per CDR3 protein. The sample contains about 100,000 distinct CDR3 sequences, roughly 38% of which appear only once. The sequenced sample was naive CD8+ T cells from blood, with Jurkat cell RNA spiked in. Specified subset: FACS-sorted CD8+CD4-CCR7+CD45RA+ naive T cells. The source is a human donor in good health. Some libraries in this study had Jurkat cell RNA spiked in.

In the case of this clonotype: A clone one base away is much larger, so this may be a read error. J is TRBJ2-2 and V is TRBV29-1; D may be TRBD2 (5 bases). The V gene's germline CDR1 is SQVTM and CDR2 ANQGSEA. The CDR3 is 13 amino acids. CDR3 nucleotide sequence: TGCAGCGTTGCACAGCCGAACACCGGGGAGCTGTATTTT. Translation: CSVAQPNTGELYF.

The chain is built from TRBV27 and TRBJ2-7, with 8 bases fitting TRBD2. V trimming: 5 bases; J trimming: 2 bases; junction bases outside the gene matches: 14. Germline V gene sequence: CDR1 MNHEY, CDR2 SMNVEV (reference sequence). CDR3 size: 17 residues. As DNA, the CDR3 is TGTGCCAGCAGTCCGACTCACCGGGCGGGAGGCCCCTACGAGCAGTACTTC. Translating gives CASSPTHRAGGPYEQYF.

This clonotype has just a few counts. The chain is built from TRBV20-1 and TRBJ2-7; perhaps TRBD1 as D (6 bases). Germline CDR1 and CDR2: DFQATT and SNEGSKA (reference sequence). The V end was cut by 0 bases, the J end by 4 bases, with 10 bases between. This CDR3 is 13 amino acids long. This CDR3 is CSARDGQGYEQYF. The CDR3 bases are TGCAGTGCTAGAGATGGCCAGGGGTACGAGCAGTACTTC.

As to this clonotype: One base away lies a much larger clone, so this may be a sequencing read error. V is TRBV20-1 and J is TRBJ2-3; D remains unclear. The CDR3 consists of 10 residues. Between the trimmed V and J ends, which lost 6 bases and 4 bases, there was a span of 5 bases. Germline CDR1 is DFQATT and CDR2 is SNEGSKA (reference sequence). DNA of the CDR3: TGCAGTGCCGAACCAGATACGCAGTATTTT. Translated: CSAEPDTQYF.

The V and J genes are TRBV7-9 and TRBJ2-5; weak D call: TRBD1 (5 bases). Germline V gene sequence: CDR1 SEHNR, CDR2 FQNEAQ (reference sequence). There are 15 residues in the CDR3. V dropped 1 base and J dropped 4 bases, with 13 bases sitting between them. The CDR3 sequence: CASSLGPQGRETQYF. In DNA form, the CDR3 reads TGTGCCAGCAGCTTAGGGCCCCAGGGTCGAGAGACCCAGTACTTC. Based on the CDR3 plus reference TRBV7-9 and TRBJ2-5, the full variable domain is DTGVSQNPRHKITKRGQNVTFRCDPISEHNRLYWYRQTLGQGPEFLTYFQNEAQLEKSRLLSDRFSAERPKGSFSTLEIQRTEQGDSAMYLCASSLGPQGRETQYFGPGTRLLVL.

This clonotype has ten or more counts. The chain has TRBV6-5 and TRBJ1-1, with a tentative D call TRBD1 (6 bases). Germline CDR1 is MNHEY and CDR2 is SVGAGI. There are 12 residues in the CDR3. V lost 5 bases and J lost 8, with 12 bases in between. The CDR3 is CASSPGHREAFF. The CDR3 coding sequence is TGTGCCAGCAGTCCGGGACATCGGGAAGCTTTCTTT.

The chain uses TRBV27 and TRBJ2-2; TRBD1 matches at 9 bases. CDR3 length: 17 residues. Looked up from germline, CDR1 is MNHEY and CDR2 is SMNVEV (reference sequence). The V and J ends lost 5 bases and 1 base, in that order; junction bases with no gene match: 8. The CDR3 sequence is CASSHQTGGLNTGELFF. The CDR3 DNA reads TGTGCCAGCAGTCACCAAACAGGGGGCCTGAACACCGGGGAGCTGTTTTTT.

This rearrangement joins TRBV7-9 to TRBJ2-3, with D possibly matching TRBD2 (7 bases). Germline CDR1 is SEHNR and CDR2 is FQNEAQ (reference sequence). The CDR3 sequence is 14 residues long. V was trimmed by 6 bases and J by 3 bases, leaving 13 bases between them. DNA of the CDR3: TGTGCCAGCAGATATCGGGGGGCAACAGATACGCAGTATTTT. This encodes CASRYRGATDTQYF. The full variable domain, completed using reference TRBV7-9 and TRBJ2-3, is DTGVSQNPRHKITKRGQNVTFRCDPISEHNRLYWYRQTLGQGPEFLTYFQNEAQLEKSRLLSDRFSAERPKGSFSTLEIQRTEQGDSAMYLCASRYRGATDTQYFGPGTRLTVL.

Details on this clonotype: The CDR3 does not close with the conserved phenylalanine or tryptophan, likely indicating a read error. The gene calls are TRBV7-2 and TRBJ2-5, with TRBD1 matching over 9 bases. Trimming removed 5 bases from V and 4 bases from J; junction bases left unmatched: 11. Per germline, CDR1 SGHTA and CDR2 FQGNSA. There are 16 residues in the CDR3. The DNA of the CDR3 is TGTGCCAGCAGCCGCCCCCGGGACAGGGTTTTAGAGACCCAGTACTCC. Encoded protein: CASSRPRDRVLETQYS.

In this sample, this clonotype turned up a few times. The rearrangement joins TRBV6-5 to TRBJ1-1, with 8 positions matching TRBD1. Germline trimming cut 0 bases from V and 4 bases from J; bases unmatched to any gene: 13. The CDR3 runs 18 residues. Germline V CDR1 and CDR2: MNHEY, SVGAGI. CDR3 protein: CASSYSNSPDRVATEAFF. The CDR3 bases are TGTGCCAGCAGTTACTCAAACTCCCCGGACAGGGTGGCCACTGAAGCTTTCTTT.

The genes are TRBV27 and TRBJ2-2, with D possibly TRBD1 on 6 matching bases. From germline, CDR1 is MNHEY and CDR2 SMNVEV (reference sequence). The CDR3 loop spans 14 amino acids. V lost 7 bases to trimming and J lost 6 bases, with 15 bases between them. CDR3 nucleotide sequence: TGTGCCAGCACCCTAACCCCAGGGGCCGGGGAGCTGTTTTTT. Residues: CASTLTPGAGELFF.

This clonotype appeared a few times. V and J are TRBV7-9 and TRBJ2-7; D gene uncertain. Trimming shortened V by 5 bases and J by 2 bases, and 10 bases separated the two germline ends. This CDR3 spans 13 amino acids. In germline, CDR1 is SEHNR, CDR2 FQNEAQ (reference sequence). The CDR3 region is CASSREATYEQYF. The DNA of the CDR3 is TGTGCCAGCAGCCGAGAAGCAACCTACGAGCAGTACTTC.

This clonotype was detected a few times. V usage is TRBV11-2 and J usage is TRBJ2-3; unclear D gene. Between the trimmed V and J ends, which lost 2 bases and 5 bases, there was a span of 14 bases. Germline CDR1 reads SGHAT; CDR2 reads FQNNGV. The length of the CDR3 is 15 residues. The CDR3 nucleotides read TGTGCCAGCAGCTTATTAAGTACCGTGGGAGATACGCAGTATTTT. It yields the protein CASSLLSTVGDTQYF.

This clonotype was recorded many times. V and J are TRBV29-1 and TRBJ1-1; the D is unclear. The V and J ends lost 6 bases and 0 bases respectively, with 8 bases between them. Germline loops: CDR1 SQVTM, CDR2 ANQGSEA. The CDR3 is 12 amino acids. CDR3 in DNA: TGCAGCGTGTTGATCATGAACACTGAAGCTTTCTTT. This translates into CSVLIMNTEAFF.

V is TRBV19 and J is TRBJ2-5; perhaps TRBD2 as D (6 bases). The germline CDR1 and CDR2 sequences are LNHDA and SQIVND (reference sequence). The CDR3 consists of 13 residues. Between the trimmed V and J ends, which lost 7 bases and 2 bases, there was a span of 11 bases. The CDR3 bases are TGTGCCAGTATCGGCGGGAATCAAGAGACCCAGTACTTC. This encodes CASIGGNQETQYF.

CDR3: CASSQGQVAGNTIYF. The CDR3, as DNA: TGCGCCAGCAGCCAAGGTCAGGTGGCTGGAAACACCATATATTTT. V gene TRBV4-1 combines with J gene TRBJ1-3; D is ambiguous. The CDR3 has 15 residues. Trimming removed 1 base from V and 2 bases from J, with 9 bases in between. Germline V gene sequence: CDR1 MGHRA, CDR2 YSYEKL.

This clonotype has more than one count but fewer than ten. The rearrangement uses TRBV9 and TRBJ1-6; D unresolved. V was clipped by 0 bases and J by 10 bases, with 5 bases between them. This CDR3 contains 12 residues. CDR1 is SGDLS and CDR2 is YYNGEE in the germline V gene. The CDR3 DNA is TGTGCCAGCAGCGTAGGGGTCTCACCCCTCCACTTT. Amino acids: CASSVGVSPLHF. Based on the CDR3 plus reference TRBV9 and TRBJ1-6, the full variable domain is DSGVTQTPKHLITATGQRVTLRCSPRSGDLSVYWYQQSLDQGLQFLIQYYNGEERAKGNILERFSAQQFPDLHSELNLSSLELGDSALYFCASSVGVSPLHFGNGTRLTVT.

A note on this clonotype: One base away lies a much larger clone, so this may be a sequencing read error. Because the CDR3 is missing its conserved closing phenylalanine or tryptophan, this is likely a read error. This chain joins TRBV7-6 and TRBJ2-5; D gene ambiguous. Per germline, CDR1 SGHVS and CDR2 FNYEAQ. CDR3 length equals 13 residues. The germline V and J ends were trimmed by 5 bases and 7 bases, with 14 bases remaining between them. Written as DNA, the CDR3 is TGTGCCAGCAGCCCCGGACGCCGGGTGACCCAGTACATC. Protein: CASSPGRRVTQYI.

This clonotype was detected a few times. CDR3 bases: TGTGCCAGCAGCAAAGAGACTAGCGACACAGATACGCAGTATTTT. It codes for CASSKETSDTDTQYF. The chain links TRBV9 to TRBJ2-3, with TRBD2 matching over 8 bases. Trimming at V came to 4 bases and at J to 2 bases, leaving 6 bases not matched to a gene. CDR1 and CDR2 (germline): SGDLS, YYNGEE. This CDR3 region has 15 residues.

In this sample, this clonotype turned up a few times. The chain couples TRBV4-1 to TRBJ1-5, with 8 nucleotides matching TRBD1. Germline V gene lookup returns CDR1 MGHRA and CDR2 YSYEKL. Germline trimming cut 1 base from V and 6 bases from J; bases unmatched to any gene: 5. The CDR3 has 15 residues. The CDR3 spells CASSQVGQGFQPQHF. CDR3 nucleotides: TGCGCCAGCAGCCAAGTCGGACAGGGTTTTCAGCCCCAGCATTTT.

The J gene is TRBJ2-1, the V gene TRBV29-1; D is uncertain. V lost 4 bases and J lost 2, with 9 bases in between. From germline, CDR1 is SQVTM and CDR2 ANQGSEA. CDR3 length: 13 residues. In DNA, the CDR3 is TGCAGCGTTGTTTCAGGAACCTACAATGAGCAGTTCTTC. Translation gives CSVVSGTYNEQFF.

Concerning this clonotype: Given a much more abundant clone one base away, this may be a read error. The CDR3 DNA is TGTGCCATCAGTGAAGACAAGAGCACAGCTACGCAGTATTTT. Encoded protein: CAISEDKSTATQYF. The chain recombines TRBV10-3 with TRBJ2-3; no definite D call. CDR1 is ENHRY and CDR2 is SYGVKD in the germline V gene. The CDR3 is 14 amino acids.

The chain is built from TRBV27 and TRBJ2-3; the D gene is possibly TRBD2 (5 bases). The CDR3 has 17 residues. Between the trimmed V and J ends, which lost 8 bases and 0 bases, there was a span of 21 bases. Germline CDR1 reads MNHEY; CDR2 reads SMNVEV (reference sequence). CDR3 DNA sequence: TGTGCCAGCGGCTCCCGGGGATTCGCGAGTAGCACAGATACGCAGTATTTT. Its protein product is CASGSRGFASSTDTQYF.